Listed below are T cell receptor beta chains from one sample, sequenced in a study of neoadjuvant anti-PD-1 for oral cavity cancer. Measured with immunoSEQ multiplex PCR; TCRdb has only the in-frame clones, and not every one. The sample holds over 65,000 clones, less than 90% seen once. The specimen comprised PBMCs, sampled after nivolumab (anti-PD-1) treatment. Receptor source: a person aged 35 to 85 with oral cavity squamous cell carcinoma. CDR3s include the opening cysteine and the closing phenylalanine or tryptophan. The order of the fields is V gene, CDR3 protein.

TRBV6-1 | CASRSSGSYNEQFF
TRBV6-1 | CASSEGQGFRASTDTQYF
TRBV2 | CASSDPLAGGRTGELFF
TRBV30 | CAWSVQDNQPQHF
TRBV13 | CASSERQTRGMDEQYF
TRBV7-9 | CASSPGLAGVHEQFF
TRBV2 | CASSPEGGGNYNEQFF
TRBV7-6 | CASSLGRSGELFF
TRBV5-1 | CASSPLAGGNEQFF
TRBV5-1 | CASSSWGYGTGELFF
TRBV4-2 | CASSQVLSPPAFVF
TRBV5-8 | CASRRTGTSYEQYF
TRBV20-1 | CSAAGEKLFF
TRBV21-1 | CASSRTDRDRKTYEQYF
TRBV2 | CASRREGQNTGELFF
TRBV30 | CAWKRLAPTGELFF
TRBV30 | CAWSATGLQPQHF
TRBV5-1 | CASSYGGNTEAFF
TRBV6-1 | CASRPQGRNYEQYF
TRBV10-3 | CAISEEQGFYGYTF